This T cell receptor (beta chain) was captured by sequencing in a study of cytomegalovirus exposure and HLA in healthy donors. Measured with immunoSEQ multiplex PCR; TCRdb has only the in-frame clones, and not every one. The table shows about 200,000 clones, with approximately 87% occurring only once. V lost 0 bases to trimming and J lost 6 bases, with 14 bases between them. Germline assignment: CDR1 WSHSY and CDR2 SAAADI. The CDR3 is 15 amino acids. This receptor was obtained from a woman aged 18-29 years in good health and CMV-seronegative. The rearrangement links TRBV10-2 to TRBJ1-1; D is ambiguous. Sequenced material: PBMCs. CDR3 bases: TGCGCCAGCAGTGAGTCTCGGATCCCCCCTCCTGAAGCTTTCTTT. Protein product: CASSESRIPPPEAFF.